These 30 T cell receptor beta chains came from one sample sequenced in a study of T cell repertoires in cytomegalovirus infection. One entry per CDR3 protein results from TCRdb running MiXCR on the reads. The sample shows roughly 250,000 distinct CDR3 sequences, roughly 12% of them seen only once. The material sequenced was PBMCs. The receptors were gathered from a human donor in good health (CMV status not recorded). Some clones in this sample may be carry-over from other donors' samples.

This clonotype was counted at least ten times. The J gene is TRBJ2-5, the V gene TRBV11-2; 9 bases are a match to TRBD1. Trimming removed 1 base from V and 5 bases from J; junction bases left unmatched: 11. The germline V gene has CDR1 SGHAT and CDR2 FQNNGV. The CDR3 length is 17 residues. The CDR3 protein is CASSLGLGQGKGETQYF. The CDR3 nucleotides read TGTGCCAGCAGCTTAGGCCTCGGACAGGGGAAAGGGGAGACCCAGTACTTC. Variable domain in full (rest from reference TRBV11-2 and TRBJ2-5): EAGVAQSPRYKIIEKRQSVAFWCNPISGHATLYWYQQILGQGPKLLIQFQNNGVVDDSQLPKDRFSAERLKGVDSTLKIQPAKLEDSAVYLCASSLGLGQGKGETQYFGPGTRLLVL.

A few counts support this clonotype. CDR3 amino acids: CSVALGGQGRNEQFF. CDR3 DNA sequence: TGCAGCGTCGCCCTAGGAGGACAGGGTCGCAATGAGCAGTTCTTC. J is TRBJ2-1 and V is TRBV29-1; TRBD1 agrees at 8 bases. The CDR3 has 15 amino acids. Germline loops: CDR1 SQVTM, CDR2 ANQGSEA. J lost 6 bases, V lost 6 bases, and 13 bases had no gene match.

J is TRBJ1-4 and V is TRBV6-5, with D uncertain. Looked up from germline, CDR1 is MNHEY and CDR2 is SVGAGI. This CDR3 region has 14 residues. Trimming took off 9 bases at V and 0 bases at J, with 11 bases between the two ends. CDR3 nucleotide sequence: TGTGCCAGTGGGGAGAGCCCAACTAATGAAAAACTGTTTTTT. Translation gives CASGESPTNEKLFF.

This clonotype was observed at least ten times. The chain employs TRBV12-3 or TRBV12-4 and TRBJ2-6, with D unclear. This CDR3 comprises 15 residues. The V gene lost 3 bases and the J gene lost 1 base, with 7 bases spanning the gap. In DNA, the CDR3 is TGTGCCAGCAGTTTTTATTCGTCTGGGGCCAACGTCCTGACTTTC. Translating it yields CASSFYSSGANVLTF.

CDR3: CASRDRGSTDTQYF. In nucleotides, the CDR3 is TGTGCCAGCAGGGACAGAGGTAGCACAGATACGCAGTATTTT. The genes are TRBV3-1 and TRBJ2-3; TRBD1 is a possible D gene (6 bases). Trimming removed 6 bases at V and 0 bases at J, with 10 bases between. The CDR3 covers 14 residues. CDR1 and CDR2 (germline): LGHDT, YNNKEL (reference sequence).

This clonotype was observed many times. This chain uses TRBV7-8 with TRBJ1-1, with 8 bases lining up with TRBD1. After removal of 2 bases from V and 3 bases from J, the junction contained 2 bases not matched to a gene. The CDR3 is made up of 14 amino acids. Germline V gene sequence: CDR1 SGHVS, CDR2 FQNEAQ. The CDR3 region has the DNA TGTGCCAGCAGCTTATCAGGGGGCGACACTGAAGCTTTCTTT. Translation gives CASSLSGGDTEAFF.

This clonotype was observed a few times. The chain has TRBV7-9 and TRBJ2-7; D is unclear. V dropped 5 bases and J dropped 7 bases, with 12 bases sitting between them. The CDR3 spans 12 residues. Germline V gene data show CDR1 as SEHNR and CDR2 as FQNEAQ (reference sequence). CDR3 sequence: CASSPLMGEQYF. CDR3 nucleotides: TGTGCCAGCAGCCCCCTCATGGGGGAGCAGTACTTC.

This clonotype was observed at least ten times. The J gene is TRBJ1-1, the V gene TRBV28, with a possible D match to TRBD1 (6 bases). CDR3 size: 15 residues. Germline lookup yields CDR1 MDHEN and CDR2 SYDVKM. The ends were cut back, 5 bases at V and 5 bases at J, with 18 bases in the middle. CDR3 sequence: CASSPEAGARTEAFF. The CDR3 region has the DNA TGTGCCAGCAGTCCGGAAGCGGGGGCGAGGACTGAAGCTTTCTTT.

This clonotype was detected many times. The chain carries TRBV11-2 and TRBJ2-1; D is possibly TRBD2 (6 bases). The length of the CDR3 is 16 residues. Germline V gene data show CDR1 as SGHAT and CDR2 as FQNNGV. V lost 6 bases to trimming and J lost 0 bases, with 15 bases between them. The CDR3 DNA sequence: TGTGCCAGCAGGCCTAACCGGGGGAGCTCCTACAATGAGCAGTTCTTC. Amino acid sequence: CASRPNRGSSYNEQFF.

This clonotype was seen repeatedly, ten times or more. This chain uses TRBV6-5 with TRBJ1-1; 8 nucleotides agree with TRBD1. Germline CDR1 reads MNHEY; CDR2 reads SVGAGI. The CDR3 covers 13 residues. V shed 7 bases, J shed 5 bases, and the junction held 6 bases outside the gene matches. The CDR3 region is CASTRQGKTEAFF. DNA for the CDR3: TGTGCCAGCACCCGACAGGGGAAAACTGAAGCTTTCTTT.

This clonotype was picked up many times. The chain uses TRBV7-6 and TRBJ1-1, with 9 bases identical to TRBD1. Germline CDR1 SGHVS, CDR2 FNYEAQ. This CDR3 has 15 residues. Trimming removed 5 bases from V and 3 bases from J; junction bases left unmatched: 7. CDR3 sequence reads: CASSLARTGDTEAFF. In DNA form, the CDR3 reads TGTGCCAGCAGCCTCGCCAGGACAGGGGACACTGAAGCTTTCTTT.

This clonotype was found many times. The chain joins TRBV7-2 to TRBJ1-4; possible D gene TRBD1, 6 bases. Per germline, CDR1 SGHTA and CDR2 FQGNSA. This CDR3 is 17 amino acids long. V was clipped by 5 bases and J by 7 bases, with 23 bases between them. In DNA, the CDR3 is TGTGCCAGCAGCCCGGACAGAAGTCTCTTTAGGAGTGAAAAACTGTTTTTT. Amino acid sequence: CASSPDRSLFRSEKLFF.

This clonotype was recorded many times. The J gene is TRBJ2-1, the V gene TRBV7-2; possibly TRBD1 or TRBD2 for D (5 bases each). V was shortened by 3 bases and J by 10 bases, with 10 bases between the two germline ends. The CDR3 has 12 residues. CDR1 and CDR2 (germline): SGHTA, FQGNSA. The CDR3 DNA reads as TGTGCCAGCAGCTTGGGGGATTGGGAGCAGTTCTTC. It codes for CASSLGDWEQFF. The variable domain in full, with the rest retrieved from reference TRBV7-2 and TRBJ2-1, is GAGVSQSPSNKVTEKGKDVELRCDPISGHTALYWYRQSLGQGLEFLIYFQGNSAPDKSGLPSDRFSAERTGGSVSTLTIQRTQQEDSAVYLCASSLGDWEQFFGPGTRLTVL.

This chain links TRBV7-8 with TRBJ1-5; 7 bases agree with TRBD1. This CDR3 has 15 residues. The V gene end was trimmed by 7 bases and the J gene end by 0 bases; junction bases not matched to a gene: 6. The germline V gene has CDR1 SGHVS and CDR2 FQNEAQ. CDR3 coding DNA: TGTGCCAGCACCCGGACAGGTTATAGCAATCAGCCCCAGCATTTT. This encodes CASTRTGYSNQPQHF.

This chain uses TRBV5-1 with TRBJ2-7, with D possibly being TRBD1 (6 bases). Trimming stripped 0 bases from V and 3 bases from J, with 13 bases between. Germline assignment: CDR1 SGHRS and CDR2 YFSETQ. This CDR3 contains 15 residues. The CDR3 loop is CASSLGTGKYYEQYF. The CDR3 region has the DNA TGCGCCAGCAGCTTGGGTACAGGGAAATACTACGAGCAGTACTTC.

This clonotype was detected ten times or more. The chain uses TRBV28 and TRBJ2-7, with D possibly being TRBD1 (6 bases). This CDR3 region has 16 residues. Germline CDR1 reads MDHEN; CDR2 reads SYDVKM. V was cut by 1 base and J by 2 bases, with 15 bases left in between. The CDR3 spells CASSLSPGTLTYEQYF. In DNA, the CDR3 is TGTGCCAGCAGTTTATCCCCCGGGACACTGACCTACGAGCAGTACTTC.

This clonotype was seen only a few times. The chain links TRBV7-3 to TRBJ2-3; unclear D gene. CDR3 length equals 14 residues. The V end lost 0 bases, the J end lost 1 base, and 5 bases lay between the germline ends. CDR1 and CDR2 from the germline V gene are SGHTA and FQGTGA. Written as DNA, the CDR3 is TGTGCCAGCAGCTTAACGCCGGGCACAGATACGCAGTATTTT. Encoded protein: CASSLTPGTDTQYF.

This clonotype appeared many times. This sequence joins TRBV7-2 and TRBJ2-3, with 12 positions matching TRBD2. The V segment lost 5 bases and the J segment 3 bases; nucleotides outside the gene matches: 6. Germline V gene sequence: CDR1 SGHTA, CDR2 FQGNSA. This CDR3 comprises 16 residues. The CDR3 DNA sequence: TGTGCCAGCAGCCTACGACTAGCGGGAGTGACAGATACGCAGTATTTT. Its protein is CASSLRLAGVTDTQYF.

Only a few counts were recorded for this clonotype. V and J are TRBV28 and TRBJ2-1, with D possibly TRBD1 on 5 matching bases. Trimming pared 6 bases from V and 5 bases from J, leaving 11 bases between. CDR3 size: 13 residues. Germline CDR1 is MDHEN and CDR2 is SYDVKM. The CDR3 here is CASRGQGNNEQFF. CDR3 nucleotide sequence: TGTGCCAGCAGGGGGCAGGGAAACAATGAGCAGTTCTTC.

The table lists this clonotype with many counts. The rearrangement links TRBV10-3 to TRBJ1-1, with D tentatively TRBD1 (5 bases). The germline CDR1 and CDR2 sequences are ENHRY and SYGVKD. This CDR3 contains 17 residues. The germline V and J ends were trimmed by 4 bases and 1 base, with 19 bases remaining between them. The CDR3 reads CAISAPPLRGSNTEAFF. The CDR3 nucleotides read TGTGCCATCAGTGCACCCCCCCTAAGGGGTTCGAACACTGAAGCTTTCTTT.

This clonotype has ten or more counts. CDR3: CASSQRGAGELFF. The CDR3 nucleotides read TGCGCCAGCAGCCAAAGGGGCGCCGGGGAGCTGTTTTTT. The chain couples TRBV4-3 to TRBJ2-2; D is possibly TRBD1 (5 bases). V gave up 2 bases and J gave up 6 bases, with 7 bases separating them. Germline CDR1 and CDR2: LGHNA and YSLEER. This CDR3 comprises 13 residues.

This clonotype occurred a few times. The genes are TRBV19 and TRBJ2-7, with 8 bases identical to TRBD1. Germline CDR1 LNHDA, CDR2 SQIVND (reference sequence). V gave up 6 bases and J gave up 4 bases; unmatched junction bases: 14. CDR3 length equals 16 residues. The CDR3 DNA reads TGTGCCAGTAGCCCCATGACAGGGGCTGGGGGATACGAGCAGTACTTC. Protein product: CASSPMTGAGGYEQYF.

This chain connects TRBV24-1 to TRBJ2-2; TRBD2 matches 10 bases. J was trimmed by 6 bases and V by 7 bases; bases with no gene match: 7. The CDR3 runs 15 residues. Germline V gives CDR1 KGHDR, CDR2 SFDVKD. This chain's CDR3 is CATSASGRGSGELFF. Here the CDR3 DNA reads TGTGCCACCAGCGCTAGCGGGAGAGGATCCGGGGAGCTGTTTTTT.

At least ten counts were recorded for this clonotype. V is TRBV7-2 and J is TRBJ2-7, with TRBD1 identical over 8 bases. Per germline, CDR1 SGHTA and CDR2 FQGNSA. The CDR3 runs to 15 residues. J was trimmed by 0 bases and V by 5 bases; bases with no gene match: 6. Here the CDR3 reads CASSVDRGSSYEQYF. CDR3 coding DNA: TGTGCCAGCAGCGTAGACAGGGGAAGCTCCTACGAGCAGTACTTC. Together with reference TRBV7-2 and TRBJ2-7, the CDR3 gives the full variable domain: GAGVSQSPSNKVTEKGKDVELRCDPISGHTALYWYRQSLGQGLEFLIYFQGNSAPDKSGLPSDRFSAERTGGSVSTLTIQRTQQEDSAVYLCASSVDRGSSYEQYFGPGTRLTVT.

This clonotype showed up many times. The chain uses TRBV7-8 and TRBJ2-2; 9 nucleotides agree with TRBD2. The CDR3 is made up of 17 amino acids. J gave up 6 bases and V 5 bases, and 13 bases lay outside the gene matches. Germline CDR1 reads SGHVS; CDR2 reads FQNEAQ. The CDR3 nucleotides read TGTGCCAGCAGCCTCTATGGCGGCGGGGGGGCCGCCGGGGAGCTGTTTTTT. This codes for CASSLYGGGGAAGELFF.

The sample holds many counts of this clonotype. The CDR3 is CASSALTGTSYEQYF. Written as DNA, the CDR3 is TGTGCCAGCAGCGCCTTGACAGGGACCTCCTACGAGCAGTACTTC. V usage is TRBV7-9 and J usage is TRBJ2-7; TRBD1 aligns across 7 bases. The CDR3 length is 15 residues. V lost 5 bases, J lost 0 bases, and 7 bases stayed unmatched. Germline V gives CDR1 SEHNR, CDR2 FQNEAQ (reference sequence).

This clonotype was counted at least ten times. The genes are TRBV5-6 and TRBJ2-7; D may be TRBD1 or TRBD2 (7 bases each). The CDR3 sequence is 15 residues long. Deletions cut 1 base from V and 4 bases from J, with 15 bases between. The germline gives CDR1 SGHDT, CDR2 YYEEEE. CDR3 nucleotides: TGTGCCAGCAGCTTGAGAACAGGGGAGGGGTACGAGCAGTACTTC. Amino acids: CASSLRTGEGYEQYF.

This clonotype showed up many times. V gene TRBV12-3 or TRBV12-4 combines with J gene TRBJ1-4; weak D call: TRBD1 (6 bases). The CDR3 has 18 residues. Trimming removed 3 bases from V and 2 bases from J, with 19 bases in between. In nucleotides, the CDR3 is TGTGCCAGCAGTTTGGAGGAGGGCCTGGGGGCCACTAATGAAAAACTGTTTTTT. This sequence encodes CASSLEEGLGATNEKLFF.

V gene TRBV19 combines with J gene TRBJ1-5; D might be TRBD1 (5 bases). This CDR3 contains 16 residues. The germline CDR1 and CDR2 sequences are LNHDA and SQIVND (reference sequence). Between the trimmed V and J ends, which lost 6 bases and 0 bases, there was a span of 15 bases. CDR3 in DNA: TGTGCCAGTAGGCAGTCGGGACCTTATAGCAATCAGCCCCAGCATTTT. Protein product: CASRQSGPYSNQPQHF.

This clonotype was counted at least ten times. The rearrangement uses TRBV12-3 or TRBV12-4 and TRBJ2-2; TRBD2 is a possible D gene (5 bases). The CDR3 is 17 residues long. The V end was cut by 7 bases, the J end by 0 bases, with 18 bases between. The CDR3 DNA reads TGTGCCAGCATCCCTCGGGGTCTTAGCTCGAACACCGGGGAGCTGTTTTTT. Translating gives CASIPRGLSSNTGELFF.